The subject of this entry is one T cell receptor (beta chain). The data stem from a study of T cell changes during pregnancy in multiple sclerosis. Produced via immunoSEQ multiplex PCR; TCRdb's table is partial and in-frame only. The sample holds 60,000 to 70,000 clones, 90% to 95% seen once. CDR3 size: 14 residues. V shed 4 bases and J 2 bases; nucleotides not matched to a gene: 2. Germline lookup yields CDR1 LNHNV and CDR2 YYDKDF (reference sequence). This TCR was recovered from a female donor in good health, enrolled as a control in a pregnancy study. The source was peripheral blood, collected in the third trimester of pregnancy. The gene calls are TRBV15 and TRBJ1-3, with 7 bases fitting TRBD1. In DNA form, the CDR3 reads TGTGCCACCAGCACAGGGACAGCTGGAAACACCATATATTTT. Protein sequence: CATSTGTAGNTIYF.